This T cell receptor (beta chain) was sequenced during a study of T cells in Graves' hyperthyroidism and ophthalmopathy. This clonotype was recorded at least ten times. Its antigen is unknown. Amplification of TCR beta CDR3 regions was performed using RNA transcripts as template. Researchers ran a first-round RT-PCR on the TCR CDR3 using the HTBI primer set. TCRdb itself ran the multiplex PCR reads through MiXCR, one entry per CDR3 protein. The sample records around 520,000 distinct CDR3 sequences, around 15% being singletons. Notes on the study in general: Ophthalmopathy and stable hyperthyroidism were separated by a 13 V-J model. Blood also contained most expanded thyroid clonotypes above 0.001.

This CDR3 has 13 amino acids. CDR1 and CDR2 from the germline V gene are SGHTA and FQGNSA. Trimming left V 2 bases short and J 2 bases short, with 7 bases between. The material sequenced was blood. The rearrangement uses TRBV7-2 and TRBJ2-7, with D possibly TRBD2 on 6 matching bases. This clonotype was sampled from a woman aged 40 to 55 with Graves' hyperthyroidism. CDR3 nucleotides: TGTGCCAGCAGCTTATCGGGAGCCTACGAGCAGTACTTC. It codes for CASSLSGAYEQYF.